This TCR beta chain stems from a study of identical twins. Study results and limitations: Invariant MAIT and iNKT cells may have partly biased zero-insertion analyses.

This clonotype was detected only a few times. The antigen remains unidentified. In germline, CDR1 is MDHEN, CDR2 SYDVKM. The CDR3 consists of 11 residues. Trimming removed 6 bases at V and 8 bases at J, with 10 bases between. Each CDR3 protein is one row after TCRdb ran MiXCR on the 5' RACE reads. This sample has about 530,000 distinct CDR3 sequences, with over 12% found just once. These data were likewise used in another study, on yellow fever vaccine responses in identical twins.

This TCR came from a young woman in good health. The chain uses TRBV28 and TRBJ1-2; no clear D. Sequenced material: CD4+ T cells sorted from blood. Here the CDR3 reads CASSSVRGYTF. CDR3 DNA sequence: TGTGCCAGCAGCTCTGTACGGGGCTACACCTTC.